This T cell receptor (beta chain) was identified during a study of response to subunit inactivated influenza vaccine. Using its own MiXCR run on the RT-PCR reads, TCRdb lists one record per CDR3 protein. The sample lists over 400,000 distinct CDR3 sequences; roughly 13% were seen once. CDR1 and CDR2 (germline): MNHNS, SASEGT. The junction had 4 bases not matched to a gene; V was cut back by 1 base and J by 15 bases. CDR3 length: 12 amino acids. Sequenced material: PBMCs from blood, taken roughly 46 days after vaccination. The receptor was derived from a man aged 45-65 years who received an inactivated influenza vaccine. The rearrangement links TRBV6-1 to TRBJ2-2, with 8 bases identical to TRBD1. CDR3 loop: CASSEGTGTMFF. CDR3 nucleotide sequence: TGTGCCAGCAGTGAAGGGACAGGGACGATGTTTTTT.